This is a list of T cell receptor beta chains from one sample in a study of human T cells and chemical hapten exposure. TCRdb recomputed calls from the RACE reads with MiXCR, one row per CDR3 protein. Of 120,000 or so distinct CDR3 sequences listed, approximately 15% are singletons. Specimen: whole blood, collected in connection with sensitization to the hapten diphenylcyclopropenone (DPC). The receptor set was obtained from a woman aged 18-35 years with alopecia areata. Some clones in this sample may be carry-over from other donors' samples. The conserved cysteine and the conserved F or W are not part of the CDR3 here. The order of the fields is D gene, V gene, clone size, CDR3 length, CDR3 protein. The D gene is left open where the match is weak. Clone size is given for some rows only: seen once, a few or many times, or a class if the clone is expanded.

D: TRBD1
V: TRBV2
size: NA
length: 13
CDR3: ASNLRQGAGNTIY

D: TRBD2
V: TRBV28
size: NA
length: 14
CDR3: ASSLILAGARDTQY

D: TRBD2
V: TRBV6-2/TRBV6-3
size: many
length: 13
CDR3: ASSPGTSGPETQY

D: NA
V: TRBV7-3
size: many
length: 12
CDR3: ASSPGPNTGELF

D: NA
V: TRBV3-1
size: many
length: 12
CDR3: ASRPGASTDTQY

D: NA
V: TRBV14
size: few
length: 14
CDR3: ASSQDRRAEQETQY

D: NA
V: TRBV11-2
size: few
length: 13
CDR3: ASSLVRGDNSPLH

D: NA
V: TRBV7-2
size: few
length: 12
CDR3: ASSLVSGGGEQY

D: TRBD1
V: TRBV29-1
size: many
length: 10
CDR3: SAKGQGSEQY

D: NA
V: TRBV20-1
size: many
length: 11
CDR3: SARDPGIDEQY

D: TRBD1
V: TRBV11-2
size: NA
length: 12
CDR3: ASSLRPGGTEQF

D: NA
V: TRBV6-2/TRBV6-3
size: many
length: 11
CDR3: ASSIQQYNEQF

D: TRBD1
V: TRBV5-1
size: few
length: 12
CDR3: ASSTFTGEWGQY

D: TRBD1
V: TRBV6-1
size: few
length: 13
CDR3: ASTLDRGTGNTIY

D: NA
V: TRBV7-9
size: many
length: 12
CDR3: ASSFGQGRKYNA

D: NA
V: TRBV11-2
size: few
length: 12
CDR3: ASSPQVDRNEQF